Only a few counts were recorded for the clone carrying this TCR beta chain. The antigen remains unidentified. The CDR3 has 15 residues. The V gene's germline CDR1 is SEHNR and CDR2 FQNEAQ (reference sequence). V lost 4 bases and J 2 bases, leaving 14 bases between the germline ends. This entry is derived from a study of cytomegalovirus exposure and HLA in healthy donors. Study as a whole: Most donors, 70% to 85% of 350 to 450 genotyped, fell in the Caucasian-associated ancestry cluster. Overall study findings and caveats: Being productive about 87% or about 30% of the time was typical of most TCR beta V segments in an earlier analysis. The study put 150 or so TCR beta chains on its list as cytomegalovirus-associated.

With 60 Vbeta and 13 Jbeta primers, the PCR was carried out. Profiling relied on immunoSEQ multiplex PCR, and the TCRdb table lists in-frame clones only, not all of them. The table records roughly 120,000 clones, about 80% of them present only once. In nominal health when sampled, donors likely had unrecorded immune exposures nonetheless. The sequence derives from a woman aged 55-70 years in good health and CMV-seropositive. V usage is TRBV7-9 and J usage is TRBJ1-2, with D perhaps matching TRBD1 (5 bases). Sequencing input: PBMCs. The CDR3 DNA is TGTGCCAGCAGCTCCCAGGGTCCTACCAACTATGGCTACACCTTC. Its translation: CASSSQGPTNYGYTF.